The next 10 T cell receptor beta chains were all read from a single sample in a study of OX40 agonist ivuxolimab in advanced cancers. Profiling relied on immunoSEQ multiplex PCR, and the TCRdb table lists in-frame clones only, not all of them. The data contain some 20,000 clones, about 79% of them singletons. The specimen was CD4+ or CD8+ T cells sorted from blood, collected in a trial of the OX40 agonist ivuxolimab. The receptors originated from an adult with an advanced solid tumor such as melanoma, head and neck, liver or kidney cancer.

This sequence joins TRBV28 and TRBJ2-7; D may be TRBD1 or TRBD2 (5 bases each). The germline gives CDR1 MDHEN, CDR2 SYDVKM. The CDR3 totals 15 residues. V lost 3 bases to trimming and J lost 3 bases, with 15 bases between them. DNA of the CDR3: TGTGCCAGCAGTTTGTGGGACGGGGCCAACTACGAGCAGTACTTC. Translating it yields CASSLWDGANYEQYF. The variable domain in full, with the rest retrieved from reference TRBV28 and TRBJ2-7, is DVKVTQSSRYLVKRTGEKVFLECVQDMDHENMFWYRQDPGLGLRLIYFSYDVKMKEKGDIPEGYSVSREKKERFSLILESASTNQTSMYLCASSLWDGANYEQYFGPGTRLTVT.

The CDR3 loop is CATSRDRRNEQFF. In nucleotides, the CDR3 is TGTGCCACCAGCAGGGACAGGAGGAATGAGCAGTTCTTC. This chain uses TRBV15 with TRBJ2-1; 7 nucleotides align to TRBD1. This CDR3 region has 13 residues. Germline V CDR1 and CDR2: LNHNV, YYDKDF (reference sequence). With 3 bases clipped from V and 7 bases from J, the junction kept 3 bases outside the gene matches.

This chain connects TRBV15 to TRBJ2-1, with 7 bases matching TRBD1. With 5 bases clipped from V and 3 bases from J, the junction kept 16 bases outside the gene matches. The germline gives CDR1 LNHNV, CDR2 YYDKDF (reference sequence). The CDR3 has 18 residues. CDR3 bases: TGTGCCACCAGCCCCTATCGGGGACAGATAATCAACTACAATGAGCAGTTCTTC. Translated, it gives CATSPYRGQIINYNEQFF.

The chain joins TRBV6-1 to TRBJ2-1, with 10 bases that match TRBD2. The J segment lost 5 bases and the V segment lost 6 bases, leaving 7 bases of the junction unmatched. CDR1 and CDR2 (germline): MNHNS, SASEGT. The CDR3 runs 15 residues. CDR3 nucleotides: TGTGCCAGCAGACACAAGCGGGAGGGGAACAATGAGCAGTTCTTC. It encodes CASRHKREGNNEQFF.

The gene calls are TRBV19 and TRBJ2-3, with 9 nucleotides matching TRBD2. V shed 5 bases and J 0 bases; nucleotides not matched to a gene: 3. The CDR3 consists of 15 residues. The germline CDR1 and CDR2 sequences are LNHDA and SQIVND (reference sequence). The CDR3 sequence: CASSPLAGSTDTQYF. CDR3 DNA: TGTGCCAGTAGTCCTCTAGCGGGGAGCACAGATACGCAGTATTTT. The whole variable domain, filled in from reference TRBV19 and TRBJ2-3, reads DGGITQSPKYLFRKEGQNVTLSCEQNLNHDAMYWYRQDPGQGLRLIYYSQIVNDFQKGDIAEGYSVSREKKESFPLTVTSAQKNPTAFYLCASSPLAGSTDTQYFGPGTRLTVL.

This chain connects TRBV2 to TRBJ2-7; tentatively, D is TRBD1 (5 bases). Germline V gives CDR1 SNHLY, CDR2 FYNNEI. CDR3 length: 14 residues. With 3 bases removed from V and 2 bases from J, the gap between germline ends came to 11 bases. DNA of the CDR3: TGTGCCAGCAGTGACTCGGACACCGCCTACGAGCAGTACTTC. It encodes CASSDSDTAYEQYF.

The rearrangement links TRBV6-5 to TRBJ1-5, with a possible D match to TRBD1 (5 bases). The germline V and J ends were trimmed by 1 base and 6 bases, with 7 bases remaining between them. CDR3 length: 13 amino acids. Germline CDR1 is MNHEY and CDR2 is SVGAGI. The CDR3 DNA reads TGTGCCAGCAGTTACTATACAGGTCAGCCCCAGCATTTT. It translates to CASSYYTGQPQHF.

The rearrangement links TRBV6-6 to TRBJ2-3; 7 bases are a match to TRBD1. In germline, CDR1 is MNHNY, CDR2 SVGAGI (reference sequence). The CDR3 sequence is 13 residues long. The trim removed 11 bases at V and 0 bases at J, leaving 5 bases unmatched. The CDR3 sequence is CALRGSSTDTQYF. CDR3 in DNA: TGTGCCCTCAGGGGGTCTAGCACAGATACGCAGTATTTT.

CDR3 amino acids: CSVEAGFSGANVLTF. CDR3 nucleotide sequence: TGCAGCGTTGAGGCGGGGTTTTCTGGGGCCAACGTCCTGACTTTC. The genes are TRBV29-1 and TRBJ2-6; TRBD2 is a possible D gene (6 bases). The CDR3 covers 15 residues. Trimming cost V 3 bases and J 1 base, with 10 bases left between them. Germline-derived CDR1 and CDR2 are SQVTM and ANQGSEA.

The chain couples TRBV28 to TRBJ2-1; possible D gene TRBD1, 6 bases. Germline lookup yields CDR1 MDHEN and CDR2 SYDVKM. CDR3 size: 15 residues. V lost 6 bases to trimming and J lost 2 bases, with 14 bases between them. This CDR3 reads CASRADSRPYNEQFF. In DNA form, the CDR3 reads TGTGCCAGCAGGGCGGACAGCAGACCCTACAATGAGCAGTTCTTC.